Shown below are 17 T cell receptor beta chains from a single sample sequenced in a study of control samples from healthy donors and cancer patients. This table comes from immunoSEQ multiplex PCR, and its TCRdb copy is limited to in-frame clones, with some not included. The data contain roughly 200,000 clones, roughly nine tenths of them singletons. The sequenced material came from blood. Receptors were obtained from a man younger than 40 in good health.

V usage is TRBV25-1 and J usage is TRBJ1-3; D is unclear. Germline CDR1 reads MGHDK; CDR2 reads SYGVNS. The CDR3 runs 16 residues. Trimming pared 11 bases from V and 0 bases from J, leaving 20 bases between. The CDR3: CASTGSALPSGNTIYF. Written as DNA, the CDR3 is TGTGCCTCCACGGGGTCAGCCCTACCCTCTGGAAACACCATATATTTT. Full variable domain (remainder filled in from reference TRBV25-1 and TRBJ1-3): EADIYQTPRYLVIGTGKKITLECSQTMGHDKMYWYQQDPGMELHLIHYSYGVNSTEKGDLSSESTVSRIRTEHFPLTLESARPSHTSQYLCASTGSALPSGNTIYFGEGSWLTVV.

This clone was counted once. The chain carries TRBV10-3 and TRBJ2-7; 7 bases are a match to TRBD2. There are 14 residues in the CDR3. With V trimmed by 0 bases and J by 4 bases, 3 bases remained unmatched. Germline V gene lookup returns CDR1 ENHRY and CDR2 SYGVKD. The CDR3 DNA reads as TGTGCCATCAGTGAGTCTAGCGGGTTATACGAGCAGTACTTC. Translation: CAISESSGLYEQYF.

The chain links TRBV29-1 to TRBJ1-2; 7 bases match TRBD1. V dropped 1 base and J dropped 1; count of bases not matched to a gene: 9. Germline CDR1 reads SQVTM; CDR2 reads ANQGSEA. The CDR3 extends over 16 amino acids. Here the CDR3 DNA reads TGCAGCGTTGAAGTACCCAACAGGGGCTATAACTATGGCTACACCTTC. Protein product: CSVEVPNRGYNYGYTF.

There are a few counts of this clone. The chain couples TRBV3-1 (or the pseudogene TRBV3-2) to TRBJ1-3; unclear D gene. V was pared by 1 base and J by 0 bases, with 7 bases between. Germline lookup yields CDR1 LGHDT and CDR2 YNNKEL (reference sequence). CDR3 length: 15 residues. The CDR3 coding sequence is TGTGCCAGCAGCCAAGGGCGTTCCTCTGGAAACACCATATATTTT. Translation: CASSQGRSSGNTIYF.

The rearrangement links TRBV12-5 to TRBJ2-7, with TRBD1 as a possible D gene (8 bases). Germline V gene lookup returns CDR1 LGHNT and CDR2 FRNRAP. CDR3 length equals 15 residues. Trimming removed 6 bases at V and 2 bases at J, with 17 bases between. In DNA form, the CDR3 reads TGTGCTAGTGGGGTCCCACAGGGGGGGACCTACGAGCAGTACTTC. This sequence encodes CASGVPQGGTYEQYF.

The chain carries TRBV19 and TRBJ1-1; no definite D call. This CDR3 comprises 12 residues. Germline CDR1 is LNHDA and CDR2 is SQIVND (reference sequence). V was clipped by 5 bases and J by 8 bases, with 12 bases between them. The CDR3 is CASSQSQAEAFF. CDR3 bases: TGTGCCAGTAGTCAGTCTCAGGCAGAAGCTTTCTTT.

The chain is built from TRBV5-1 and TRBJ2-2; D is perhaps TRBD2 (5 bases). Trimming left V 2 bases short and J 3 bases short, with 8 bases between. CDR3 length: 14 amino acids. The V gene's germline CDR1 is SGHRS and CDR2 YFSETQ. CDR3 nucleotides: TGCGCCAGCAGCTTCGGGGTGGACACCGGGGAGCTGTTTTTT. Its translation: CASSFGVDTGELFF.

CDR3 DNA: TGTGCCAGCAGTGAGGACAGGGGATCCTATGGCTACACCTTC. Protein sequence: CASSEDRGSYGYTF. The chain employs TRBV2 and TRBJ1-2, with 9 bases identical to TRBD1. The trim removed 3 bases at V and 4 bases at J, leaving 3 bases unmatched. The CDR3 has 14 residues. From germline, CDR1 is SNHLY and CDR2 FYNNEI.

The rearrangement links TRBV9 to TRBJ2-3, with a possible D match to TRBD1 (6 bases). Per germline, CDR1 SGDLS and CDR2 YYNGEE. Trimming left V 0 bases short and J 4 bases short, with 9 bases between. The CDR3 spans 14 residues. The CDR3 nucleotides are TGTGCCAGCAGCGTAGCGAGGGGGTCAGATACGCAGTATTTT. This codes for CASSVARGSDTQYF. The whole variable domain, remainder taken from reference TRBV9 and TRBJ2-3, is DSGVTQTPKHLITATGQRVTLRCSPRSGDLSVYWYQQSLDQGLQFLIQYYNGEERAKGNILERFSAQQFPDLHSELNLSSLELGDSALYFCASSVARGSDTQYFGPGTRLTVL.

The chain carries TRBV6-6 and TRBJ2-7; possibly TRBD1 or TRBD2 for D (5 bases each). The CDR3 runs to 15 residues. Germline lookup yields CDR1 MNHNY and CDR2 SVGAGI (reference sequence). Trimming removed 2 bases at V and 5 bases at J, with 16 bases between. The CDR3 here is CASSYVTRGKDEQYF. The CDR3 bases are TGTGCCAGCAGTTACGTTACGAGGGGCAAGGACGAGCAGTACTTC.

The chain carries TRBV11-2 and TRBJ2-1; no reliable D call. The germline V and J ends were trimmed by 1 base and 9 bases, with 4 bases remaining between them. Germline CDR1 reads SGHAT; CDR2 reads FQNNGV. The CDR3 covers 11 residues. CDR3 sequence reads: CASSLVPEQFF. For the CDR3, the DNA is TGTGCCAGCAGCTTAGTTCCTGAGCAGTTCTTC. The full variable domain, its missing parts supplied by reference TRBV11-2 and TRBJ2-1, is EAGVAQSPRYKIIEKRQSVAFWCNPISGHATLYWYQQILGQGPKLLIQFQNNGVVDDSQLPKDRFSAERLKGVDSTLKIQPAKLEDSAVYLCASSLVPEQFFGPGTRLTVL.

Comments on this clone: Other DNA sequences in the same sample also yield this CDR3. The chain uses TRBV30 and TRBJ1-1; 7 nucleotides line up with TRBD1. CDR3 length equals 13 residues. V gave up 1 base and J gave up 5 bases; unmatched junction bases: 4. Germline lookup yields CDR1 GTSNPN and CDR2 SVGIG (reference sequence). The CDR3 DNA reads TGTGCCTGGAGTGCGCAGGGGGGTACTGAAGCTTTCTTT. Protein product: CAWSAQGGTEAFF.

The count of this clone is one. The genes are TRBV6-2 or TRBV6-3 and TRBJ2-3, with TRBD2 matching over 9 bases. Germline loops: CDR1 MNHEY, CDR2 SVGEGT. Germline trimming cut 0 bases from V and 4 bases from J; bases unmatched to any gene: 11. CDR3 size: 18 residues. In DNA, the CDR3 is TGTGCCAGCAGTTACTCGAAGCAGCGGGGGGTTCGAGCAGATACGCAGTATTTT. Protein: CASSYSKQRGVRADTQYF.

Written as DNA, the CDR3 is TGTGCCAGCAGTGACGGGGGGGCAGGGGGCTACGAGCAGTACTTC. This translates into CASSDGGAGGYEQYF. The chain carries TRBV2 and TRBJ2-7; D is perhaps TRBD2 (8 bases). Looked up from germline, CDR1 is SNHLY and CDR2 is FYNNEI. The CDR3 loop spans 15 amino acids. V gave up 3 bases and J gave up 3 bases, with 15 bases separating them.

This sequence joins TRBV9 and TRBJ1-5; TRBD1 agrees at 12 bases. Losses at the gene ends were 6 bases for V and 8 bases for J; bases not matched to a gene: 9. Germline V gene lookup returns CDR1 SGDLS and CDR2 YYNGEE. The CDR3 covers 15 residues. CDR3 residues: CASTESGTGGEPQHF. The CDR3, as DNA: TGTGCCAGCACGGAGAGCGGGACAGGGGGCGAGCCCCAGCATTTT. Together with reference TRBV9 and TRBJ1-5, the CDR3 gives the full variable domain: DSGVTQTPKHLITATGQRVTLRCSPRSGDLSVYWYQQSLDQGLQFLIQYYNGEERAKGNILERFSAQQFPDLHSELNLSSLELGDSALYFCASTESGTGGEPQHFGDGTRLSIL.

The V gene is TRBV6-5, the J gene TRBJ1-4, with D maybe TRBD1 (5 bases). The V gene's germline CDR1 is MNHEY and CDR2 SVGAGI. This CDR3 comprises 14 residues. The germline V and J ends were trimmed by 2 bases and 7 bases, with 11 bases remaining between them. In nucleotides, the CDR3 is TGTGCCAGCAGTTACGGGGGTTCGGGTGAAAAACTGTTTTTT. It codes for CASSYGGSGEKLFF.

The CDR3 sequence: CASSSLKRGVYNEQFF. The CDR3 DNA reads TGTGCCAGCAGCTCCCTTAAGCGGGGGGTATACAATGAGCAGTTCTTC. The chain couples TRBV7-9 to TRBJ2-1; TRBD2 aligns across 9 bases. Germline loops: CDR1 SEHNR, CDR2 FQNEAQ (reference sequence). CDR3 length: 16 residues. V dropped 4 bases and J dropped 4; count of bases not matched to a gene: 8.